Sequencing of this TCR beta chain was carried out in a study of identical twins. Findings of the study overall: For zero-insertion analyses, partial confounding could come from invariant MAIT and iNKT cells.

TCRdb re-called the 5' RACE reads with MiXCR, one entry per CDR3 protein. Here the sample spans approximately 470,000 distinct CDR3 sequences, more than 13% being singletons. About this clonotype itself: Its matching antigen is unknown.

These data also formed part of another study, on yellow fever vaccine responses in identical twins.

The sequenced material came from CD4+ T cells sorted from blood. The clonotype originates from a woman in her late teens or twenties in good health.

The CDR3 DNA is TGTGCCAGCAGTTGGAGGGGCGGGGGGGGTTCAGATACGCAGTATTTT. It encodes CASSWRGGGGSDTQYF. The chain links TRBV6-5 to TRBJ2-3; TRBD2 aligns across 9 bases. J lost 4 bases, V lost 4 bases, and 9 bases had no gene match. This CDR3 spans 16 amino acids. Germline V gene sequence: CDR1 MNHEY, CDR2 SVGAGI.